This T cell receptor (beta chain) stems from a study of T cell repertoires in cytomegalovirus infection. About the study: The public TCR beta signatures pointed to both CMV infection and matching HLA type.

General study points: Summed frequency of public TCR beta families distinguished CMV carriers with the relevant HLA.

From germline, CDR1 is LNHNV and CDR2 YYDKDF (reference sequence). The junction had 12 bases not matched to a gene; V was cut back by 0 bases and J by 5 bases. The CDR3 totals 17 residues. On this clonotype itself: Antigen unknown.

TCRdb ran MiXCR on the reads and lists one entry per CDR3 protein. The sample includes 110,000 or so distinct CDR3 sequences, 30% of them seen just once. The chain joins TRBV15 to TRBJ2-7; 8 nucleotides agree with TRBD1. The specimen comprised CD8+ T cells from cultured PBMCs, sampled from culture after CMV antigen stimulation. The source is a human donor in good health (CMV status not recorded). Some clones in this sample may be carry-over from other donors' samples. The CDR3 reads CATSRDRAYRGDHEQYF. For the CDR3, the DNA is TGTGCCACCAGCAGAGATAGAGCCTACAGGGGGGACCACGAGCAGTACTTC.